The subject of this entry is one T cell receptor (beta chain). Its antigen is unidentified. TCRdb re-clonotyped the PCR reads via MiXCR. The data hold around 18,000 clones, with about 34% observed a single time. The germline V gene encodes CDR1 MNHNS and CDR2 SASEGT. V was pared by 0 bases and J by 2 bases, with 7 bases between. This CDR3 comprises 14 residues. This sample is drawn from a study of metastatic and nonmetastatic thyroid tumors. Study context: Repertoires of blood and of tissue (tumor or nodule) from malignant and benign thyroid patients were compared. Study outcomes and limitations: Relative to benign nodules, malignant thyroid tumors were reportedly characterized by significantly elevated TCR beta diversity in blood and tumor.

Not a single patient had been given any form of treatment at any point before undergoing thyroid surgery. The source material was tumor tissue. This receptor was obtained from a female donor with papillary thyroid cancer or a benign thyroid nodule (not recorded which). Some clones in this sample may be carry-over from other donors' samples. This sequence joins TRBV6-1 and TRBJ1-2; D may be TRBD1 (5 bases). For the CDR3, the DNA is TGTGCCAGCAGTGAAGCGTGGGGCAACTATGGCTACACCTTC. As protein: CASSEAWGNYGYTF.